The 20 T cell receptor beta chains below all came from one sample that was sequenced in a study of T cells in Graves' hyperthyroidism and ophthalmopathy (dated by TCRdb to about 2019). The library was built by means of multiplex PCR. The listed sequencing device is Illumina HiSeq 2000. The TCR beta CDR3 regions were amplified from RNA transcripts. The first round of RT-PCR for the TCR CDR3 was performed with the HTBI primer set and the Qiagen OneStep RT-PCR kit. The public reads were reprocessed in TCRdb via fastp at Q25 and MiXCR, keeping in-frame beta chains. Rows matching on CDR3 protein sequence are summarized as one entry with the most common DNA and genes. This sample gives 600,000 or so distinct CDR3 sequences in total; 11% to 15% of them show up just once. Of the sample, about 6.6% is held by the ten largest clones. Sequenced material: blood. These receptors came from a young woman with Graves' ophthalmopathy.

The chain uses TRBV19 and TRBJ2-3; D is uncertain. The V end was cut by 4 bases, the J end by 2 bases, with 16 bases between. The CDR3 contains 16 residues. Germline assignment: CDR1 LNHDA and CDR2 SQIVND (reference sequence). Here the CDR3 DNA reads TGTGCCAGTAGTAGCTTCCACAGAGCCTTCACAGATACGCAGTATTTT. Its protein product is CASSSFHRAFTDTQYF.

In regard to this clonotype: A much larger clone differs by one base, so this may be a read error. V usage is TRBV20-1 and J usage is TRBJ2-3; TRBD2 matches at 11 bases. The germline V gene has CDR1 DFQATT and CDR2 SNEGSKA (reference sequence). The CDR3 consists of 12 residues. The CDR3 here is CGATASGRTQYF. The CDR3 DNA reads TGCGGTGCTACTGCTAGCGGGAGGACGCAGTATTTT.

There are many counts of this clonotype. This sequence joins TRBV18 and TRBJ1-5; no reliable D call. This CDR3 is 13 amino acids long. The germline V gene encodes CDR1 KGHSH and CDR2 LQKENI. Between the trimmed V and J ends, which lost 2 bases and 4 bases, there was a span of 6 bases. The CDR3 nucleotides are TGTGCCAGCTCACCATGGGGTAATCAGCCCCAGCATTTT. Translating gives CASSPWGNQPQHF.

This clonotype was observed a few times. J is TRBJ2-1 and V is TRBV15; D uncertain. The CDR3 consists of 13 residues. The germline gives CDR1 LNHNV, CDR2 YYDKDF (reference sequence). With 4 bases removed from V and 4 bases from J, the gap between germline ends came to 8 bases. This CDR3 is CATSTENYNEQFF. The DNA for the CDR3 is TGTGCCACCAGCACCGAAAATTACAATGAGCAGTTCTTC.

This clonotype was found many times. The chain employs TRBV27 and TRBJ2-7; D may be TRBD1 or TRBD2 (5 bases each). The CDR3 is made up of 15 amino acids. Between the trimmed V and J ends, which lost 8 bases and 1 base, there was a span of 18 bases. Germline V gene data show CDR1 as MNHEY and CDR2 as SMNVEV (reference sequence). This CDR3 reads CASGDYPGGSYEQYF. The CDR3 DNA reads as TGTGCCAGCGGCGACTACCCTGGGGGATCCTACGAGCAGTACTTC.

This clonotype was found many times. The chain uses TRBV3-1 and TRBJ2-7; possible D gene TRBD2, 7 bases. Germline assignment: CDR1 LGHDT and CDR2 YNNKEL (reference sequence). V gave up 3 bases and J gave up 3 bases, with 12 bases separating them. This CDR3 has 14 amino acids. The CDR3, as DNA: TGTGCCAGCAGCCAGACGGGGGGCGACTACGAGCAGTACTTC. Its protein product is CASSQTGGDYEQYF.

This clonotype was observed at least ten times. The chain uses TRBV20-1 and TRBJ2-2; D not resolved. This CDR3 region has 13 residues. Germline V lookup: CDR1 DFQATT, CDR2 SNEGSKA (reference sequence). The V end was cut by 4 bases, the J end by 2 bases, with 8 bases between. DNA for the CDR3: TGCAGTGCTACGGAATCAAACACCGGGGAGCTGTTTTTT. Protein sequence: CSATESNTGELFF.

CDR3 sequence: CASSLSLEGNSPLHF. The CDR3 coding sequence is TGTGCCAGCAGCCTGAGCCTGGAGGGGAATTCACCCCTCCACTTT. The chain employs TRBV4-2 and TRBJ1-6; D may be TRBD1 (5 bases). The CDR3 spans 15 residues. The V and J ends lost 4 bases and 7 bases respectively, with 14 bases between them. In germline, CDR1 is LGHNA, CDR2 YNFKEQ.

The chain has TRBV19 and TRBJ2-5; TRBD2 matches 10 bases. The CDR3 has 15 residues. Germline CDR1 is LNHDA and CDR2 is SQIVND (reference sequence). With 5 bases clipped from V and 4 bases from J, the junction kept 7 bases outside the gene matches. In nucleotides, the CDR3 is TGTGCCAGTAGTCGAGGGTCTAGCGGGAGAGAGACCCAGTACTTC. It encodes CASSRGSSGRETQYF.

This clonotype occurred many times. J is TRBJ2-3 and V is TRBV5-1; the match to TRBD1 covers 7 bases. With V trimmed by 3 bases and J by 0 bases, 16 bases remained unmatched. The V gene's germline CDR1 is SGHRS and CDR2 YFSETQ. The CDR3 contains 19 residues. The CDR3 is CASSSTSTGDSFSTDTQYF. The CDR3 nucleotides are TGCGCCAGCAGCTCAACCAGTACAGGGGATAGCTTCAGCACAGATACGCAGTATTTT.

This chain uses TRBV7-8 with TRBJ2-3; the D gene could be TRBD1 or TRBD2 (7 bases each). The CDR3 consists of 14 residues. In germline, CDR1 is SGHVS, CDR2 FQNEAQ. V lost 5 bases and J lost 3, with 12 bases in between. The CDR3 DNA reads as TGTGCCAGCAGCCAGGGGGGGACGACAGATACGCAGTATTTT. Protein sequence: CASSQGGTTDTQYF.

This clonotype was detected a few times. The chain recombines TRBV19 with TRBJ1-5; TRBD1 agrees at 8 bases. Germline values: CDR1 LNHDA, CDR2 SQIVND (reference sequence). Trimming removed 3 bases from V and 7 bases from J; junction bases left unmatched: 8. This CDR3 is built from 15 residues. The DNA for the CDR3 is TGTGCCAGTAGTATCGTCACAGGGGGTCGACAGCCCCAGCATTTT. It is translated as CASSIVTGGRQPQHF.

The sample holds many counts of this clonotype. The chain employs TRBV18 and TRBJ2-1; D gene uncertain. This CDR3 is 15 amino acids long. CDR1 and CDR2 (germline): KGHSH, LQKENI. Between the trimmed V and J ends, which lost 0 bases and 4 bases, there was a span of 10 bases. CDR3 protein: CASSPPSVDYNEQFF. Written as DNA, the CDR3 is TGTGCCAGCTCACCACCGAGCGTCGATTACAATGAGCAGTTCTTC.

This clonotype came up many times. The chain carries TRBV28 and TRBJ1-2; 8 bases align to TRBD1. The junction had 8 bases not matched to a gene; V was cut back by 1 base and J by 4 bases. Germline V gene lookup returns CDR1 MDHEN and CDR2 SYDVKM. The CDR3 runs to 16 residues. As DNA, the CDR3 is TGTGCCAGCAGTTTATCCCCCAGGGGGCGGATCTATGGCTACACCTTC. Translation: CASSLSPRGRIYGYTF.

Many counts were recorded for this clonotype. The chain carries TRBV12-5 and TRBJ2-2, with TRBD1 matching 7 bases. The CDR3 consists of 14 residues. V lost 1 base, J lost 7 bases, and 3 bases stayed unmatched. The V gene's germline CDR1 is LGHNT and CDR2 FRNRAP. The CDR3 here is CASGLEGAGGELFF. CDR3 nucleotides: TGTGCTAGTGGTTTGGAGGGGGCAGGCGGGGAGCTGTTTTTT.

This clonotype was seen repeatedly, ten times or more. V usage is TRBV30 and J usage is TRBJ2-3; D is ambiguous. CDR3 length: 14 residues. CDR1 and CDR2 (germline): GTSNPN, SVGIG (reference sequence). V gave up 1 base and J gave up 0 bases, with 8 bases separating them. DNA of the CDR3: TGTGCCTGGAGTGGGAAGACTAGCACAGATACGCAGTATTTT. Its translation is CAWSGKTSTDTQYF.

This clonotype was observed a few times. The chain has TRBV18 and TRBJ1-3; possibly TRBD1 for D (5 bases). The CDR3 has 15 residues. V lost 0 bases and J 2 bases, leaving 8 bases between the germline ends. The germline CDR1 and CDR2 sequences are KGHSH and LQKENI. As DNA, the CDR3 is TGTGCCAGCTCACCACCTGGGGGAACTGGAAACACCATATATTTT. It specifies CASSPPGGTGNTIYF.

This clonotype was seen a handful of times. A much larger clone differs from this one at a single base, so this may be a read error. This rearrangement joins TRBV29-1 to TRBJ1-2; D perhaps matches TRBD1 (6 bases). The CDR3 covers 13 residues. The V end lost 1 base, the J end lost 0 bases, and 6 bases lay between the germline ends. CDR1 is SQVTM, CDR2 ANQGSEA, per germline. The CDR3 spells CSVEAGANYGYTF. CDR3 coding DNA: TGCAGCGTTGAAGCAGGGGCTAACTATGGCTACACCTTC.

This clonotype came up many times. The V and J genes are TRBV2 and TRBJ2-3; 11 positions agree with TRBD2. The junction had 2 bases not matched to a gene; V was cut back by 9 bases and J by 0 bases. CDR1 and CDR2 from the germline V gene are SNHLY and FYNNEI. The CDR3 loop spans 14 amino acids. In nucleotides, the CDR3 is TGTGCCAGGACTAGCGGGACTAGCACAGATACGCAGTATTTT. It specifies CARTSGTSTDTQYF.

Many counts were recorded for this clonotype. The chain combines TRBV28 with TRBJ1-2; 8 positions agree with TRBD1. Germline V gene data show CDR1 as MDHEN and CDR2 as SYDVKM. V gave up 3 bases and J gave up 5 bases; unmatched junction bases: 8. The CDR3 extends over 15 amino acids. Here the CDR3 DNA reads TGTGCCAGCAGTTTCCCGACAGGGGTAAATTATGGCTACACCTTC. This sequence encodes CASSFPTGVNYGYTF.